These T cell receptor beta chains were read from a single sample in a study of tumor-infiltrating lymphocytes in primary liver carcinoma. Using its own MiXCR run on the multiplex PCR reads, TCRdb lists one record per CDR3 protein. The sample holds fewer than 200,000 distinct CDR3 sequences, around four fifths seen once. Sequencing was performed on tumor tissue from primary liver carcinoma. The receptors originated from a man in his forties with primary liver carcinoma and hepatitis B virus infection. Both conserved end residues are part of each CDR3. The D gene is left open where the match is weak. The size of a clone is reported for some rows only, either as once, few or many, or as a class for expanded clones.

clone_size,d_call,v_call,j_call,cdr3_nt,cdr3_aa
-,-,TRBV11-1,TRBJ2-3,TGTGCCAGCAACTCTGGGGGAAGCTCTGTTGGAGGCCATACAGATACACAGTATTTT,CASNSGGSSVGGHTDTQYF
few,-,TRBV19,TRBJ2-7,TGTGCCAGTAGTATACAGAGAGGCTACGAGCAGTACTTC,CASSIQRGYEQYF
once,TRBD2,TRBV6-1,TRBJ2-7,TGTGTCAACACCAAGGGAGGGAACGAGCAGTACTTC,CVNTKGGNEQYF
-,-,TRBV11-2,TRBJ2-5,TGTGCCAGCAGCCCCGTCGGGCTAGCCCCAGAGACGCAGTACTTT,CASSPVGLAPETQYF
-,-,TRBV29-1,TRBJ1-1,TGCAGCGTTGGAATTTCAGGTTTCACGATCACTGAAGCTTTCTTT,CSVGISGFTITEAFF
-,-,TRBV5-1,TRBJ1-4,TGCGCCAGCAGACAAGGCAGTAATGAAAAACCGTTTTTT,CASRQGSNEKPFF
once,-,TRBV6-5,TRBJ2-7,TGTGCCAGCAATCGCCCTCCAGCGATTGGTCGGTACGAGCAGTGCTTC,CASNRPPAIGRYEQCF
-,-,TRBV4-2,TRBJ2-1,TGTGTCAGCAGCCAAGATTACACTACCGGCGGTGAGCAGTTCTTC,CVSSQDYTTGGEQFF
-,-,TRBV12-3/TRBV12-4,TRBJ1-1,TGTACCAGCAGTTTCTCGGCCCAGAACACTGAAGCTTTCTTT,CTSSFSAQNTEAFF
-,TRBD1,TRBV7-9,TRBJ2-2,TGTGCCAGCAGCTTAGTTCTTCAGGGTTGGACAGGGGAGGTGTTCTTT,CASSLVLQGWTGEVFF